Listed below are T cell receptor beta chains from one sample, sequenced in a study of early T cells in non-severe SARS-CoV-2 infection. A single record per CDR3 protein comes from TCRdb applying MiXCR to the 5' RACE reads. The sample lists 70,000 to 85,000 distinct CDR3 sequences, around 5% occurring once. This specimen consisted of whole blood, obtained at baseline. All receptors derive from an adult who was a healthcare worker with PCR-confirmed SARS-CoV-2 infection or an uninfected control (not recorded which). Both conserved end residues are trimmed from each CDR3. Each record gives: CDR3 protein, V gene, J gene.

ASSLARFSRSRAEAF,TRBV7-8,TRBJ1-1
STFRGSTDTQY,TRBV20-1,TRBJ2-3
ASSQAGQLYEQY,TRBV3-1,TRBJ2-7
ASSSGKTGRNTEAF,TRBV5-1,TRBJ1-1
SVLGRKNTEAF,TRBV29-1,TRBJ1-1
ASSFSLPNSPLH,TRBV27,TRBJ1-6
ASSAPGQAQGDQY,TRBV9,TRBJ2-5
ASRPGDPEAF,TRBV7-9,TRBJ1-1
AWSGGTGRMQF,TRBV30,TRBJ2-1
ASGNRGSNYGYT,TRBV13,TRBJ1-2
ASSPRDRAFATNEKLF,TRBV2,TRBJ1-4
SAEGSGHVLT,TRBV29-1,TRBJ2-6
ASSEPPTGTNTGELF,TRBV6-1,TRBJ2-2
ASSVSGTSSTDTQY,TRBV9,TRBJ2-3
ASRSGATEAF,TRBV28,TRBJ1-1
AWSEPFGTSGETQY,TRBV30,TRBJ2-5
ASSGQTGRANYGYT,TRBV2,TRBJ1-2
ASRGTPRDTQY,TRBV2,TRBJ2-3
ASSRDNYGYT,TRBV11-2,TRBJ1-2
AWTPRNLYNEQF,TRBV30,TRBJ2-1
ASSPWTSGSGETQY,TRBV7-8,TRBJ2-5
ATSDGLAGVFGELF,TRBV24-1,TRBJ2-2
ASSILARGNQPQH,TRBV19,TRBJ1-5
ASTFDEKLF,TRBV6-1,TRBJ1-4
SARELNEQF,TRBV20-1,TRBJ2-1
ASSLAREGLAFSYEQY,TRBV7-9,TRBJ2-7
ASSISSGRGNEQF,TRBV19,TRBJ2-1
ASSLPPTGVGQY,TRBV7-9,TRBJ2-3
ASSERGANYGYT,TRBV2,TRBJ1-2
ASSSLREGRETQY,TRBV3-1,TRBJ2-5
ASSPQYPGVRTEAF,TRBV5-1,TRBJ1-1
ASSGGLTDSSYEQY,TRBV7-9,TRBJ2-7
ASTPSGFYSYEQY,TRBV27,TRBJ2-7
ASSVTSGSYEQY,TRBV5-1,TRBJ2-7
SAPLNEQF,TRBV20-1,TRBJ2-1
ASSSAGVYTIY,TRBV12-3/TRBV12-4,TRBJ1-3
ASSKQSFQETQY,TRBV28,TRBJ2-5
ASSEYYTEDSGYT,TRBV25-1,TRBJ1-2
AWSLAAGVHEQY,TRBV30,TRBJ2-7
ASSPGGVRGTQY,TRBV12-3/TRBV12-4,TRBJ2-3
ASSPQNGRHSYNEQF,TRBV18,TRBJ2-1
SARALPYEQY,TRBV20-1,TRBJ2-7
VSRREWTANNEQF,TRBV6-5,TRBJ2-1
ASSPGTGSNQPQH,TRBV2,TRBJ1-5
SARPTDRDHEQY,TRBV20-1,TRBJ2-7
AISEGEALEAF,TRBV10-3,TRBJ1-1